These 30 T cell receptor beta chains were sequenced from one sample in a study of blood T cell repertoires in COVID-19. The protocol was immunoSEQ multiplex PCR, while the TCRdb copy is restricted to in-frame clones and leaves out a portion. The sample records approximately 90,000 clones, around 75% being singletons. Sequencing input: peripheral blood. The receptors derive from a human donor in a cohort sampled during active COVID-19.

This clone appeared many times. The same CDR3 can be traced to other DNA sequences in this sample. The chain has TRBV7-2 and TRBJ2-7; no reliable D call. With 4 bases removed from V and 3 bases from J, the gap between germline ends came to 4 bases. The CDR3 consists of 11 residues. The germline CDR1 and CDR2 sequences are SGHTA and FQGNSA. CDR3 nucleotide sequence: TGTGCCAGCAGCTCGTACTACGAGCAGTACTTC. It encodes CASSSYYEQYF.

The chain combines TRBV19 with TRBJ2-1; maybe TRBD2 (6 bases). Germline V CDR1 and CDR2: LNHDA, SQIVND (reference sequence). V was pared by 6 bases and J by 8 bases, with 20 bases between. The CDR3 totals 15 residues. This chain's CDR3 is CASSPRASDFYEQFF. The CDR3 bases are TGTGCCAGTAGCCCCCGGGCTAGCGATTTCTATGAGCAGTTCTTC. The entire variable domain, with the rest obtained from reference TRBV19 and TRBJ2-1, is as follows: DGGITQSPKYLFRKEGQNVTLSCEQNLNHDAMYWYRQDPGQGLRLIYYSQIVNDFQKGDIAEGYSVSREKKESFPLTVTSAQKNPTAFYLCASSPRASDFYEQFFGPGTRLTVL.

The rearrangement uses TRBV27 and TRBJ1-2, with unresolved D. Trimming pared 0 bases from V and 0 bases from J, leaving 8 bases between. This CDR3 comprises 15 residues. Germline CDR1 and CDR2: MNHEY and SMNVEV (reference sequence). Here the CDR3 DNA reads TGTGCCAGCAGTTTATCGTCATTAGCTAACTATGGCTACACCTTC. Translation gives CASSLSSLANYGYTF.

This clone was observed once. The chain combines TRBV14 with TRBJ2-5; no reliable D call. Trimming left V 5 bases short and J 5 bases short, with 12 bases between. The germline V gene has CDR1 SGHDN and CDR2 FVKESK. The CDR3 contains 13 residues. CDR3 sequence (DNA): TGTGCCAGCAGCAAAGTACAGTGGGAGACCCAGTACTTC. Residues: CASSKVQWETQYF.

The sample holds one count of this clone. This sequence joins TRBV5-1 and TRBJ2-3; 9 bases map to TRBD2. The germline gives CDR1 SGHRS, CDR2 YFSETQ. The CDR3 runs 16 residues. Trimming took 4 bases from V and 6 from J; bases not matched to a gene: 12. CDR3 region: CASSAVPSGAGDTQYF. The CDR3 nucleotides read TGCGCCAGCAGCGCCGTCCCTAGCGGGGCTGGGGATACGCAGTATTTT. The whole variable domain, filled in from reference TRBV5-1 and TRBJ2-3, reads KAGVTQTPRYLIKTRGQQVTLSCSPISGHRSVSWYQQTPGQGLQFLFEYFSETQRNKGNFPGRFSGRQFSNSRSEMNVSTLELGDSALYLCASSAVPSGAGDTQYFGPGTRLTVL.

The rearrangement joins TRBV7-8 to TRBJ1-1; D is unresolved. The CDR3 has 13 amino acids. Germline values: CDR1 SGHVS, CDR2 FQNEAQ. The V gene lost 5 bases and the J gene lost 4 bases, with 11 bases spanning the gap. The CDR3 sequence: CASSEGILTEAFF. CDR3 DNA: TGTGCCAGCAGCGAGGGTATACTCACTGAAGCTTTCTTT.

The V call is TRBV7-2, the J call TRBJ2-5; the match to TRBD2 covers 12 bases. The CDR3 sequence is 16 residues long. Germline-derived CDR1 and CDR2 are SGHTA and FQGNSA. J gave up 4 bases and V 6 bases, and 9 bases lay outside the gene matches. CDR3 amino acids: CASSNPGLAGVETQYF. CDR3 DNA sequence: TGTGCCAGCAGTAACCCGGGACTAGCGGGTGTAGAGACCCAGTACTTC.

The CDR3 region is CASNKYTGTGSYEQYF. CDR3 DNA: TGTGCCAGCAACAAATACACCGGGACAGGGTCCTACGAGCAGTACTTC. The chain recombines TRBV6-6 with TRBJ2-7; 9 nucleotides agree with TRBD1. This CDR3 contains 16 residues. V was clipped by 7 bases and J by 1 base; unmatched bases: 11. CDR1 is MNHNY and CDR2 is SVGAGI in the germline V gene (reference sequence).

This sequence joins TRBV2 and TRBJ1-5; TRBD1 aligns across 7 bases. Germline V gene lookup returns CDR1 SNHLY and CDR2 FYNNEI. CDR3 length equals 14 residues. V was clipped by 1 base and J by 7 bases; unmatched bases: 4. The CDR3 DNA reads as TGTGCCAGCAGTGAAGACAGGGGTAGGCAGCCCCAGCATTTT. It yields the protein CASSEDRGRQPQHF.

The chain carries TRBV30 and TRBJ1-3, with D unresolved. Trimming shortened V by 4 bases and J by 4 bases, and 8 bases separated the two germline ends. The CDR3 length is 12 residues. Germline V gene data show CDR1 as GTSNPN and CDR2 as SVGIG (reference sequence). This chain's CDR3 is CAWTPGGNTIYF. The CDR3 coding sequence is TGTGCCTGGACCCCCGGGGGAAACACCATATATTTT.

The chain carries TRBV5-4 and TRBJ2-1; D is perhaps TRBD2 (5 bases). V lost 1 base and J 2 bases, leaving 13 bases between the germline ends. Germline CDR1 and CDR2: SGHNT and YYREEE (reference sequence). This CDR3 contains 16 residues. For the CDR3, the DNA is TGTGCCAGCAGCTTGAATTTGCAGCGGACCTACAATGAGCAGTTCTTC. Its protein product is CASSLNLQRTYNEQFF.

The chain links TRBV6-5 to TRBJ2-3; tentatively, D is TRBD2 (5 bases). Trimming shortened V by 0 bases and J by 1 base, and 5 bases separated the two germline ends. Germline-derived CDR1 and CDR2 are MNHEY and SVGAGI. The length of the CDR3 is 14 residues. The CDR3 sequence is CASSYSSGTDTQYF. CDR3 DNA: TGTGCCAGCAGTTACTCTAGCGGCACAGATACGCAGTATTTT.

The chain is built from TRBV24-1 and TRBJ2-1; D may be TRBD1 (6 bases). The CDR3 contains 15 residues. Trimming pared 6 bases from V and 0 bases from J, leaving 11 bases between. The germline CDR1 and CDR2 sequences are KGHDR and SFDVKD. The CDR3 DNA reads TGTGCCACCAGTTACAGGGAAAGCTCCTACAATGAGCAGTTCTTC. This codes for CATSYRESSYNEQFF.

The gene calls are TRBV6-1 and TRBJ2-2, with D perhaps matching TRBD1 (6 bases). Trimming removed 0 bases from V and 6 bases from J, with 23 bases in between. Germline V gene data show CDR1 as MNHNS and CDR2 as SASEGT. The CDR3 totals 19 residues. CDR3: CASSEAVGAGLGAAGELFF. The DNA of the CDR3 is TGTGCCAGCAGTGAAGCGGTGGGGGCAGGTCTGGGAGCGGCCGGGGAGCTGTTTTTT.

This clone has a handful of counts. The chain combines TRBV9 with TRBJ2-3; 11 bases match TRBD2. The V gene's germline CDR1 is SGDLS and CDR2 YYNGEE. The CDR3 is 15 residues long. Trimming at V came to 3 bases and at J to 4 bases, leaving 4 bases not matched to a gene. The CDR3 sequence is CASSDLAGGSDTQYF. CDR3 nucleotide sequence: TGTGCCAGCAGCGACCTAGCGGGAGGTTCAGATACGCAGTATTTT.

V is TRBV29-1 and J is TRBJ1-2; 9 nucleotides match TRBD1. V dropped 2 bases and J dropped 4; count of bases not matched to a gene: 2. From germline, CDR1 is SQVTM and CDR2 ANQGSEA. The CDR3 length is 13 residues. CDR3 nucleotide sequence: TGCAGCGTTGAACGGACAGGGGCCTATGGCTACACCTTC. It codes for CSVERTGAYGYTF. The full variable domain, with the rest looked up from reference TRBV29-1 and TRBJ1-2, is SAVISQKPSRDICQRGTSLTIQCQVDSQVTMMFWYRQQPGQSLTLIATANQGSEATYESGFVIDKFPISRPNLTFSTLTVSNMSPEDSSIYLCSVERTGAYGYTFGSGTRLTVV.

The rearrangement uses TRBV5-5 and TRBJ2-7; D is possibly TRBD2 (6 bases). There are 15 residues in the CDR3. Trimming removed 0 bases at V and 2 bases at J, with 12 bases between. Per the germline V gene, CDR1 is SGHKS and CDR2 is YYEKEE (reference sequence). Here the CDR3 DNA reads TGTGCCAGCAGCTTGGCGGTAGCGGAAACCTACGAGCAGTACTTC. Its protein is CASSLAVAETYEQYF.

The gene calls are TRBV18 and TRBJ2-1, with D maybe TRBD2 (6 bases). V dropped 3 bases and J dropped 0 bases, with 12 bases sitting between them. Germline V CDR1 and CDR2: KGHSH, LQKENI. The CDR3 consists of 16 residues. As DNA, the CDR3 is TGTGCCAGCTCACCGGCTCGGGACTCCTCCTACAATGAGCAGTTCTTC. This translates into CASSPARDSSYNEQFF. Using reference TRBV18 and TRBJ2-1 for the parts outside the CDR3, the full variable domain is NAGVMQNPRHLVRRRGQEARLRCSPMKGHSHVYWYRQLPEEGLKFMVYLQKENIIDESGMPKERFSAEFPKEGPSILRIQQVVRGDSAAYFCASSPARDSSYNEQFFGPGTRLTVL.

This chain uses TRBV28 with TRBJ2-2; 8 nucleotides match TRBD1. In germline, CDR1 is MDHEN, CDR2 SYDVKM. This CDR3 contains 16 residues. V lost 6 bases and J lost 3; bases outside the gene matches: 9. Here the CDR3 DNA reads TGTGCCAGCAGACTCCCCGGGACAGGAGACACCGGGGAGCTGTTTTTT. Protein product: CASRLPGTGDTGELFF.

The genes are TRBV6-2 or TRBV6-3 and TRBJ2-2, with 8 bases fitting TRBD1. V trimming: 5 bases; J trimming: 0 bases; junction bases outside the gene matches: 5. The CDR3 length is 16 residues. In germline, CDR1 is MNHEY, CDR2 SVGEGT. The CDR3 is CASSNRQGTNTGELFF. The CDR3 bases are TGTGCCAGCAGTAATCGACAGGGGACGAACACCGGGGAGCTGTTTTTT.

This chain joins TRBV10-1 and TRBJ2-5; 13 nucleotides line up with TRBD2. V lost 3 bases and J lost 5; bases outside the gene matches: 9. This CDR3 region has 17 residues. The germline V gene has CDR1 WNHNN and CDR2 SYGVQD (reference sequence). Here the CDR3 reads CASSERTSGSSRETQYF. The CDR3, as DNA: TGCGCCAGCAGTGAACGGACTAGCGGGAGTAGTAGGGAGACCCAGTACTTC.

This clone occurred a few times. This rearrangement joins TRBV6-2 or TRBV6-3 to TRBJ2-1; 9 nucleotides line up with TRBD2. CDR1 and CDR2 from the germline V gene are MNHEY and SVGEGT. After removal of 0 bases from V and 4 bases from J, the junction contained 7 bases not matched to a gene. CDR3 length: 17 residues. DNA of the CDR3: TGTGCCAGCAGTTACTCTCCAGCGGGAGGCCTTTACAATGAGCAGTTCTTC. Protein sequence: CASSYSPAGGLYNEQFF.

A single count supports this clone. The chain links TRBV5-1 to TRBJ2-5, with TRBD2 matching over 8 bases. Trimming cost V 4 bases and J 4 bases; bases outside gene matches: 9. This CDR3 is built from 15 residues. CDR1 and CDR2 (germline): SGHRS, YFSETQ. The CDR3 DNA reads TGCGCCAGCAGCCCTACAGCGGGAGCGGGAGAGACCCAGTACTTC. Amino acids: CASSPTAGAGETQYF.

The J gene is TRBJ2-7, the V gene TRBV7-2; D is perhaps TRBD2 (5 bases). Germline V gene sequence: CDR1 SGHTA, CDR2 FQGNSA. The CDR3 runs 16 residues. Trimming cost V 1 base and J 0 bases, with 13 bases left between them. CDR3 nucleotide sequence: TGTGCCAGCAGCTTAGAATTCGGGCTAGCCTCCTACGAGCAGTACTTC. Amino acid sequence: CASSLEFGLASYEQYF.

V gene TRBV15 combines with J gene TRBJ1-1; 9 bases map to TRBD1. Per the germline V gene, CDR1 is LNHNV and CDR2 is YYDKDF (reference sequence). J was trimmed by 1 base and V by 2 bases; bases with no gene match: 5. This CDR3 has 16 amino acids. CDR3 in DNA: TGTGCCACCAGCAGACTACCGGGACAGGGGAACACTGAAGCTTTCTTT. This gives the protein CATSRLPGQGNTEAFF. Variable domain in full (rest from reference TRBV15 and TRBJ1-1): DAMVIQNPRYQVTQFGKPVTLSCSQTLNHNVMYWYQQKSSQAPKLLFHYYDKDFNNEADTPDNFQSRRPNTSFCFLDIRSPGLGDTAMYLCATSRLPGQGNTEAFFGQGTRLTVV.

The CDR3 loop reads CASSQGTGATRGANVLTF. The CDR3 DNA reads as TGTGCCAGCAGCCAGGGGACAGGGGCTACAAGGGGGGCCAACGTCCTGACTTTC. The rearrangement links TRBV7-8 to TRBJ2-6; TRBD1 matches 10 bases. Germline trimming cut 5 bases from V and 4 bases from J; bases unmatched to any gene: 11. The CDR3 consists of 18 residues. CDR1 is SGHVS and CDR2 is FQNEAQ in the germline V gene.

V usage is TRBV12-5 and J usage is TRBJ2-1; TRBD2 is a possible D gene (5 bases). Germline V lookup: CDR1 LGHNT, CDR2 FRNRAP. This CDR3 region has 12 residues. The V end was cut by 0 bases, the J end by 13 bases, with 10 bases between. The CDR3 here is CASGLVRGFQFF. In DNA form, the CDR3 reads TGTGCTAGTGGTTTGGTTCGCGGGTTCCAGTTCTTC.

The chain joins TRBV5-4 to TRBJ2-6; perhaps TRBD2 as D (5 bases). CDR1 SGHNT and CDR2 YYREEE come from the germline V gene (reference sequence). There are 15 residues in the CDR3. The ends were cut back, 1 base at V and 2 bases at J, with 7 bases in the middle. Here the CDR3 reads CASSLTGTGANVLTF. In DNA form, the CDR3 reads TGTGCCAGCAGCTTGACGGGGACTGGGGCCAACGTCCTGACTTTC.

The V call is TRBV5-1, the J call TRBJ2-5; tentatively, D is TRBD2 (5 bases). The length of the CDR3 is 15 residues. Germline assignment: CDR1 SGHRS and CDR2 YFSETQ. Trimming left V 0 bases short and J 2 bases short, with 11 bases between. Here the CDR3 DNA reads TGCGCCAGCAGCTTGGGAGGGAGTTCACAAGAGACCCAGTACTTC. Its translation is CASSLGGSSQETQYF.

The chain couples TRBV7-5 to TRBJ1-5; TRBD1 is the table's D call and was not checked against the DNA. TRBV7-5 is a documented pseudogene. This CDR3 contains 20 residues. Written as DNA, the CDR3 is TGTGCCAGAAGCCACCCGTACCGACAGGGGGGATTGGTGAGCAATCAGCCCCAGCATTTT. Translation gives CARSHPYRQGGLVSNQPQHF.